This TCR beta chain was recovered during a study of blood T cell repertoires in COVID-19. As for the study in general: The cDNA or gDNA used as material had been derived from T cells, B-cell-depleted T cells, or PBMCs.

V lost 4 bases, J lost 3 bases, and 14 bases lay in between. There are 15 residues in the CDR3. Germline V gene data show CDR1 as SGHKS and CDR2 as YYEKEE (reference sequence). TCRdb keeps only in-frame clones here, not all; method: immunoSEQ multiplex PCR. This table holds 23,000 or so clones, 80% to 90% found once. Material: peripheral blood. The source of this sequence is a man between 70 and 80 years old with acute or convalescent COVID-19. The chain links TRBV5-5 to TRBJ1-5; D is unresolved. The CDR3 DNA reads TGTGCCAGCAGCAGCTTGATGCAAGTCAATCAGCCCCAGCATTTT. Residues: CASSSLMQVNQPQHF.